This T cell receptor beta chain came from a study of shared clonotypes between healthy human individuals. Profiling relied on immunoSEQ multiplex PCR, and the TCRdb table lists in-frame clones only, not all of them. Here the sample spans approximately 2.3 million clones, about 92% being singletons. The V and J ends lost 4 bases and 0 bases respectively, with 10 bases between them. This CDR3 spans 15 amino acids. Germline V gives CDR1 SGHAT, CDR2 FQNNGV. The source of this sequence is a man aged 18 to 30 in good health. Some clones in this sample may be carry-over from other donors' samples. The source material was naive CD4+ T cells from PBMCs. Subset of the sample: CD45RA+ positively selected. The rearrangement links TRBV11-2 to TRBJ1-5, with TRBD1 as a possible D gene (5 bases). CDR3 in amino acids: CASSSGDLSNQPQHF. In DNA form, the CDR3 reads TGTGCCAGCAGCTCGGGGGACCTTAGCAATCAGCCCCAGCATTTT. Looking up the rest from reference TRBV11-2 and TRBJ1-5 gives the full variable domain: EAGVAQSPRYKIIEKRQSVAFWCNPISGHATLYWYQQILGQGPKLLIQFQNNGVVDDSQLPKDRFSAERLKGVDSTLKIQPAKLEDSAVYLCASSSGDLSNQPQHFGDGTRLSIL.